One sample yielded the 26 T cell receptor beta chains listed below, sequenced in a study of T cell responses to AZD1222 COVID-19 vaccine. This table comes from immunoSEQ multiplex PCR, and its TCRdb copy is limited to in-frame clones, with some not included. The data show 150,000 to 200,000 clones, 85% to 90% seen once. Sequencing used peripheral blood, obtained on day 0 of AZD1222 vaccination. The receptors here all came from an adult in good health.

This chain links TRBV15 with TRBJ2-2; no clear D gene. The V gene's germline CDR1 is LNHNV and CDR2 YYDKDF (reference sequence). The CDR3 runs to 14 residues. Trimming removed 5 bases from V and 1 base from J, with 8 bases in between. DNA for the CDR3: TGTGCCACCAGCCGCACGGGGAACACCGGGGAGCTGTTTTTT. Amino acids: CATSRTGNTGELFF.

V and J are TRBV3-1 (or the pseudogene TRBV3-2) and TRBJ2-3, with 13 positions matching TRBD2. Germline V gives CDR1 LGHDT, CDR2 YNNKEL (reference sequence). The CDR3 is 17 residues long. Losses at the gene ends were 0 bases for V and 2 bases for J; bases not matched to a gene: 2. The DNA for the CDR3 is TGTGCCAGCAGCCAAGAGGGACTAGCGGGATCCACAGATACGCAGTATTTT. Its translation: CASSQEGLAGSTDTQYF.

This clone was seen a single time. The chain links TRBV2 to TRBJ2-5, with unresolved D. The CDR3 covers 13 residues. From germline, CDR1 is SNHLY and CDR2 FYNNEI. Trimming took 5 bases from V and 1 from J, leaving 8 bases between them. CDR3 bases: TGTGCCAGCAGTCTTTACATCCAAGAGACCCAGTACTTC. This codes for CASSLYIQETQYF.

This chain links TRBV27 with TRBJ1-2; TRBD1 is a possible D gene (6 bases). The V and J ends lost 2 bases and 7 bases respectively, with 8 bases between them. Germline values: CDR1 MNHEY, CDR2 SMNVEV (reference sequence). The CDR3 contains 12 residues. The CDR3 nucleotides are TGTGCCAGCAGTTTAGGGGGCTCTGGCTACACCTTC. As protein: CASSLGGSGYTF.

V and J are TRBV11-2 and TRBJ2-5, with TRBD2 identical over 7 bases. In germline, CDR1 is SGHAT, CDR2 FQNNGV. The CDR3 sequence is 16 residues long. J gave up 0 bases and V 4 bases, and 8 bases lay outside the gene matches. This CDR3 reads CASSSQRGTYQETQYF. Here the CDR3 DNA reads TGTGCCAGCAGCTCCCAGCGGGGAACTTACCAAGAGACCCAGTACTTC.

CDR3 nucleotide sequence: TGCGCCAGCAGCCAAGTCGGTGAGTGGGGAGATGAGCAGTTCTTC. Translated, it gives CASSQVGEWGDEQFF. The chain links TRBV4-3 to TRBJ2-1; D may be TRBD2 (5 bases). CDR3 size: 15 residues. The germline V gene encodes CDR1 LGHNA and CDR2 YSLEER. V was shortened by 1 base and J by 8 bases, with 15 bases between the two germline ends.

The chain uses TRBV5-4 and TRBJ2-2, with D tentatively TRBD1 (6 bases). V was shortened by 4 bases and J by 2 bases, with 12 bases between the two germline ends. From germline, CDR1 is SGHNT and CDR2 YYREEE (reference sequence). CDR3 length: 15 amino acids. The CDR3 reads CASSLDSPNTGELFF. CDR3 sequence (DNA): TGTGCCAGCAGCCTGGACAGTCCAAACACCGGGGAGCTGTTTTTT.

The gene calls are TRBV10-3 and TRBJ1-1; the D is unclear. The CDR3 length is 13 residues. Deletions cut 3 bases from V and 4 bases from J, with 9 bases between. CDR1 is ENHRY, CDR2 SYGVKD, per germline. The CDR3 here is CAISDPEFTEAFF. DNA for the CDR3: TGTGCCATCAGTGACCCGGAATTCACTGAAGCTTTCTTT.

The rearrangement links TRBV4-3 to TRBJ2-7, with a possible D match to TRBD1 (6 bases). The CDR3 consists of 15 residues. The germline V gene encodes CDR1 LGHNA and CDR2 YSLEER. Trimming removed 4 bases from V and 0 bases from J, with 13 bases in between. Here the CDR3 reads CASSPGQPDSYEQYF. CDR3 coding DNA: TGCGCCAGCAGCCCCGGACAGCCTGACTCCTACGAGCAGTACTTC.

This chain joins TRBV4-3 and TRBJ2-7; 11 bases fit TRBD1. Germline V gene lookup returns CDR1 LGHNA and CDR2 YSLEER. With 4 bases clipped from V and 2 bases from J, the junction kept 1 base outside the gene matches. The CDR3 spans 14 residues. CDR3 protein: CASSRGQGAYEQYF. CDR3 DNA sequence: TGCGCCAGCAGCCGGGGACAGGGGGCCTACGAGCAGTACTTC.

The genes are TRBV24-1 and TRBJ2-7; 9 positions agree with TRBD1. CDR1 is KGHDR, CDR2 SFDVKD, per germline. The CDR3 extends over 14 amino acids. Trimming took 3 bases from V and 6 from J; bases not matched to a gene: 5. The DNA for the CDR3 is TGTGCCACCAGTGATCTGGGACAGGGATCCGAGCAGTACTTC. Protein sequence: CATSDLGQGSEQYF.

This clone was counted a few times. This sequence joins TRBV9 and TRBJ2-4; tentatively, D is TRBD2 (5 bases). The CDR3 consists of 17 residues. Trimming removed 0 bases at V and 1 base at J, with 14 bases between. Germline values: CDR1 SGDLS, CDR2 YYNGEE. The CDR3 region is CASSVGAVLAAKNIQYF. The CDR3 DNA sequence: TGTGCCAGCAGCGTAGGCGCAGTTCTAGCTGCCAAAAACATTCAGTACTTC.

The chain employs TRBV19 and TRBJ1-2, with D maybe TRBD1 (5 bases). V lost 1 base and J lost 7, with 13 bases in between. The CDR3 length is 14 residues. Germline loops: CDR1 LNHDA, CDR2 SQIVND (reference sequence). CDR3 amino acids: CASSIGGAWSGYTF. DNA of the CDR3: TGTGCCAGTAGTATAGGGGGCGCGTGGAGTGGCTACACCTTC.

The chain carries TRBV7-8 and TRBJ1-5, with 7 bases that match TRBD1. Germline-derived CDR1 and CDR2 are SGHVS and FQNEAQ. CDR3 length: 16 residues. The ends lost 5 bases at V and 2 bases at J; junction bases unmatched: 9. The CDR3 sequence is CASSASTGVRNQPQHF. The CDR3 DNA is TGTGCCAGCAGCGCTAGCACAGGGGTTCGCAATCAGCCCCAGCATTTT.

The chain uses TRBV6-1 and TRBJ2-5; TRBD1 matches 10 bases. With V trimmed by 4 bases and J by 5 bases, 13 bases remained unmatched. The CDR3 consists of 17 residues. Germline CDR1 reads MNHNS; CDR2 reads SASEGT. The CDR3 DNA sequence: TGTGCCAGCAGTGCCTTGACAGGGGGCAAAAAGAGGGAGACCCAGTACTTC. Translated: CASSALTGGKKRETQYF.

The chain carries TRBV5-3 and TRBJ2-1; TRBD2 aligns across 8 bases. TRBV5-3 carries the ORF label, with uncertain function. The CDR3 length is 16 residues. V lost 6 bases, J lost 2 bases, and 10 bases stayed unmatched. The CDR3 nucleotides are TGTGCCAGAATCACTTGGAGGACTAGCACCTACAATGAGCAGTTCTTC. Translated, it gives CARITWRTSTYNEQFF.

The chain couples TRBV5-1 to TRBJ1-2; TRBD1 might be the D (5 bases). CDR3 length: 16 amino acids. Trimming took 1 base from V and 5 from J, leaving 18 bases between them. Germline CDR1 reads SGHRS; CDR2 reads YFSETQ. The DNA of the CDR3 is TGCGCCAGCAGCTTGTGGTTCGGGACCGGACCTTATGGCTACACCTTC. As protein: CASSLWFGTGPYGYTF.

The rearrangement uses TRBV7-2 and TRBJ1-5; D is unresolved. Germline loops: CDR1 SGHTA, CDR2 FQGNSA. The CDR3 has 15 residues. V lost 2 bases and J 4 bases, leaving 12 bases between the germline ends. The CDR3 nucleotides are TGTGCCAGCAGCTTATCCCCACCGATTAATCAGCCCCAGCATTTT. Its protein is CASSLSPPINQPQHF. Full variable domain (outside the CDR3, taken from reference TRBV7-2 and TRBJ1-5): GAGVSQSPSNKVTEKGKDVELRCDPISGHTALYWYRQSLGQGLEFLIYFQGNSAPDKSGLPSDRFSAERTGGSVSTLTIQRTQQEDSAVYLCASSLSPPINQPQHFGDGTRLSIL.

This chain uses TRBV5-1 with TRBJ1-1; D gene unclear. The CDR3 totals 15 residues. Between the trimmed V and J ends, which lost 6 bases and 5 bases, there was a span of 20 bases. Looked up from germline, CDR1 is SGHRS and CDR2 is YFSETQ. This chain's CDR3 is CASTRAMGKKTEAFF. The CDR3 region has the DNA TGCGCCAGCACCCGGGCAATGGGGAAAAAAACTGAAGCTTTCTTT.

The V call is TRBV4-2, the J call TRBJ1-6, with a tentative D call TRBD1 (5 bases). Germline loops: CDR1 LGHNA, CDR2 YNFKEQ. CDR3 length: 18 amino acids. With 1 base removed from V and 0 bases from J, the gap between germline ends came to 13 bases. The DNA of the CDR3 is TGTGCCAGCAGCCAAGCGGCCAACAGGTTCTCCTATAATTCACCCCTCCACTTT. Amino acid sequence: CASSQAANRFSYNSPLHF.

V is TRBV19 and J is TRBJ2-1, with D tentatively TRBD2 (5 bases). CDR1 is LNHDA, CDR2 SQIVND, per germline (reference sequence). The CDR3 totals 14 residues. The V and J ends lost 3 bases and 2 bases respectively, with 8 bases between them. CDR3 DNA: TGTGCCAGTAGTATGCCCGGGGCCTACAATGAGCAGTTCTTC. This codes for CASSMPGAYNEQFF.

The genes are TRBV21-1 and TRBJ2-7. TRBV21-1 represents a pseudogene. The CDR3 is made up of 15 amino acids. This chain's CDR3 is CASSSLGSGFYEQYF. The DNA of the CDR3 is TGTGCCAGCAGCAGCCTGGGGTCTGGCTTCTACGAGCAGTACTTC.

The CDR3 sequence is CASSPWGGARDTQYF. DNA for the CDR3: TGTGCCAGCTCACCCTGGGGGGGGGCAAGAGATACGCAGTATTTT. The rearrangement links TRBV18 to TRBJ2-3, with D maybe TRBD2 (7 bases). CDR3 size: 15 residues. CDR1 KGHSH and CDR2 LQKENI come from the germline V gene. Trimming removed 3 bases at V and 5 bases at J, with 15 bases between.

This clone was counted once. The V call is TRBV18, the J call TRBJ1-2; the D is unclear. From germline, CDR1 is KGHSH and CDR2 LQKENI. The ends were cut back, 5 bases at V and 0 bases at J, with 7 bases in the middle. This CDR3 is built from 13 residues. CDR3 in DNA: TGTGCCAGCTCAGCAGGAGCTAACTATGGCTACACCTTC. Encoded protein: CASSAGANYGYTF.

The CDR3, as DNA: TGCGCCAGCAGCTTCCCTCGAGTAAGCGGGGGGACTGGTGATACGCAGTATTTT. Translation gives CASSFPRVSGGTGDTQYF. V usage is TRBV5-1 and J usage is TRBJ2-3; 9 positions agree with TRBD2. Germline values: CDR1 SGHRS, CDR2 YFSETQ. Trimming at V came to 2 bases and at J to 6 bases, leaving 16 bases not matched to a gene. The CDR3 extends over 18 amino acids.

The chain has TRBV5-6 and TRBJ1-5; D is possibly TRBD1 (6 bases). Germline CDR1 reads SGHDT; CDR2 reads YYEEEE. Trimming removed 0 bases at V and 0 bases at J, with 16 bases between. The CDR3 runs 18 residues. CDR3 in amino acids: CASSLAPGVDYSNQPQHF. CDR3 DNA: TGTGCCAGCAGCTTGGCACCAGGGGTGGACTATAGCAATCAGCCCCAGCATTTT.